This TCR beta chain was recovered during a study of cytomegalovirus exposure and HLA in healthy donors. Study-level points and caveats: Presence/absence results assume similar sequencing depth per donor, which may not hold.

It was with 60 Vbeta and 13 Jbeta primers that the PCR ran. This table comes from immunoSEQ multiplex PCR, and its TCRdb copy is limited to in-frame clones, with some not included. Of 100,000 or so clones listed, 76% are singletons. Note on this clone: Its antigen remains unidentified.

Sequencing was done on a sample of PBMCs. The sequence was collected from a man aged 25 to 40 in good health and CMV-seropositive.

CDR3 coding DNA: TGTGCCACCAAAGACGGACAGACTAGCAATCAGCCCCAGCATTTT. Its protein product is CATKDGQTSNQPQHF. This rearrangement joins TRBV10-3 to TRBJ1-5; possibly TRBD1 for D (6 bases). Germline CDR1 and CDR2: ENHRY and SYGVKD. The germline V and J ends were trimmed by 10 bases and 0 bases, with 16 bases remaining between them. The CDR3 is 15 residues long.